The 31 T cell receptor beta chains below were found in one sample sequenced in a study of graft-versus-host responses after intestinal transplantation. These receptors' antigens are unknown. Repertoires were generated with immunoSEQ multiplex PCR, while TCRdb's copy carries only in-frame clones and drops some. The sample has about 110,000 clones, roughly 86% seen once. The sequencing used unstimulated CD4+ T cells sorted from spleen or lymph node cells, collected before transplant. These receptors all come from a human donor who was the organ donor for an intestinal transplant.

This CDR3 reads CASSARGQGGYTF. CDR3 DNA sequence: TGTGCCAGCAGCGCCCGCGGACAGGGTGGCTACACCTTC. V usage is TRBV2 and J usage is TRBJ1-2, with 8 bases that match TRBD1. CDR3 size: 13 residues. The V gene's germline CDR1 is SNHLY and CDR2 FYNNEI. The V and J ends lost 6 bases and 7 bases, in that order; junction bases with no gene match: 7.

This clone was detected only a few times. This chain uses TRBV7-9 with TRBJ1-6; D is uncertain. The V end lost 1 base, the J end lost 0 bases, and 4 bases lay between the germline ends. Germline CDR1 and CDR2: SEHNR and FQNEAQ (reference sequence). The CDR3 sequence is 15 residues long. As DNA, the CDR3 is TGTGCCAGCAGCTTAGACAGCTCCTATAATTCACCCCTCCACTTT. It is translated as CASSLDSSYNSPLHF.

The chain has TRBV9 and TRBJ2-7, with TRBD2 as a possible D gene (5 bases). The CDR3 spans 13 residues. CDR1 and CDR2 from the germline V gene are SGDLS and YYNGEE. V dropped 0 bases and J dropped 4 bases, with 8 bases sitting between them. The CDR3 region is CASSVAEGYEQYF. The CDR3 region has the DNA TGTGCCAGCAGCGTAGCTGAGGGTTACGAGCAGTACTTC. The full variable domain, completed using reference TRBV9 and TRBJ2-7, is DSGVTQTPKHLITATGQRVTLRCSPRSGDLSVYWYQQSLDQGLQFLIQYYNGEERAKGNILERFSAQQFPDLHSELNLSSLELGDSALYFCASSVAEGYEQYFGPGTRLTVT.

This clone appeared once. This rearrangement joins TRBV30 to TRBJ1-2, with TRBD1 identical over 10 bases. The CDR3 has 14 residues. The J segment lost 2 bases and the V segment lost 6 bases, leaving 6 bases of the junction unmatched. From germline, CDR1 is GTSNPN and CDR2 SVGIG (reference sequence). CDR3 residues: CACLPGQGNYGYTF. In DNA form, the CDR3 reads TGTGCCTGCCTACCGGGACAGGGGAACTATGGCTACACCTTC.

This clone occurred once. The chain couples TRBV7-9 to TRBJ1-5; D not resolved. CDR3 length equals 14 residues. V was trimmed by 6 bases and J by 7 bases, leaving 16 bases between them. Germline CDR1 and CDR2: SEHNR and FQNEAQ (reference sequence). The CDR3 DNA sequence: TGTGCCAGCAGTCTAGTGGGGATAGGGCAGCCCCAGCATTTT. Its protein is CASSLVGIGQPQHF.

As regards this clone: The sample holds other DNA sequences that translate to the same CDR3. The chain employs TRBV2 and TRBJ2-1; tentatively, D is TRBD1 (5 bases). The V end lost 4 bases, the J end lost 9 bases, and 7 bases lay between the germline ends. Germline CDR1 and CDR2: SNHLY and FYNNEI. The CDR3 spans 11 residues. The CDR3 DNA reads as TGTGCCAGCAGTGGGCAGGGTGAGCAGTTCTTC. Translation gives CASSGQGEQFF.

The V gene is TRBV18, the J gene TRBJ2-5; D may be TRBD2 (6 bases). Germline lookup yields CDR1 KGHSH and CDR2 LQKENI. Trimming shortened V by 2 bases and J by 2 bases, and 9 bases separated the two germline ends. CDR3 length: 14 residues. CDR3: CASSPIGGQETQYF. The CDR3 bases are TGTGCCAGCTCACCAATCGGGGGTCAAGAGACCCAGTACTTC. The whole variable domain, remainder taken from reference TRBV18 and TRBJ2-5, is NAGVMQNPRHLVRRRGQEARLRCSPMKGHSHVYWYRQLPEEGLKFMVYLQKENIIDESGMPKERFSAEFPKEGPSILRIQQVVRGDSAAYFCASSPIGGQETQYFGPGTRLLVL.

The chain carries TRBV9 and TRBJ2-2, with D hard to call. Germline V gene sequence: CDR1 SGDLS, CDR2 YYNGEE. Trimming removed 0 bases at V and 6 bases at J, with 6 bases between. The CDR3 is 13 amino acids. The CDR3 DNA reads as TGTGCCAGCAGCGTAGTAGTGGCCGGGGAGCTGTTTTTT. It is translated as CASSVVVAGELFF.

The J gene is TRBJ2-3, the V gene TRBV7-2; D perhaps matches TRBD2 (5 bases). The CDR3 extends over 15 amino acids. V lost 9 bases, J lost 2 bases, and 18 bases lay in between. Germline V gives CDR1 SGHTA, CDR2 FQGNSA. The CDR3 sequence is CASLPWGSVTDTQYF. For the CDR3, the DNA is TGTGCCAGTTTGCCCTGGGGTAGCGTCACAGATACGCAGTATTTT.

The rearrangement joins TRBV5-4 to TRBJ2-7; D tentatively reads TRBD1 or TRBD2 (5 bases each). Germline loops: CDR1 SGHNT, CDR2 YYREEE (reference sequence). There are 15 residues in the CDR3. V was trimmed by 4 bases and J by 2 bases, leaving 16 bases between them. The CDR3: CASSQLGTSTYEQYF. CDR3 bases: TGTGCCAGCAGCCAACTCGGGACCTCAACCTACGAGCAGTACTTC.

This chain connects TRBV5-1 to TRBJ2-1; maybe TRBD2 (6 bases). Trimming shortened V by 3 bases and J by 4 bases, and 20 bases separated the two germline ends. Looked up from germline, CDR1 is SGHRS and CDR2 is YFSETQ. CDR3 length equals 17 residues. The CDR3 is CASSSGPGLSWYNEQFF. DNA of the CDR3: TGCGCCAGCAGCTCGGGTCCGGGACTCTCTTGGTACAATGAGCAGTTCTTC.

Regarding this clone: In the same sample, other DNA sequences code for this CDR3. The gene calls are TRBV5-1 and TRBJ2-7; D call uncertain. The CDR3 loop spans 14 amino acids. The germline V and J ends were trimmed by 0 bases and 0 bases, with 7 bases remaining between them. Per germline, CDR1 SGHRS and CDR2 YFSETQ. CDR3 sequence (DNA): TGCGCCAGCAGCTTGGGAGGCCGCTCCTACGAGCAGTACTTC. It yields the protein CASSLGGRSYEQYF. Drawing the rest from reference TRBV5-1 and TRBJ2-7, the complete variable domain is KAGVTQTPRYLIKTRGQQVTLSCSPISGHRSVSWYQQTPGQGLQFLFEYFSETQRNKGNFPGRFSGRQFSNSRSEMNVSTLELGDSALYLCASSLGGRSYEQYFGPGTRLTVT.

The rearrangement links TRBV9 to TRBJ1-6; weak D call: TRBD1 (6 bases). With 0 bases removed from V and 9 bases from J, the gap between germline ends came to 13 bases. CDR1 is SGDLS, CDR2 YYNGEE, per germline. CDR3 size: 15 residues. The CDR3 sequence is CASSVGQAGGSPLHF. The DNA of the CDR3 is TGTGCCAGCAGCGTAGGACAGGCCGGTGGTTCACCCCTCCACTTT.

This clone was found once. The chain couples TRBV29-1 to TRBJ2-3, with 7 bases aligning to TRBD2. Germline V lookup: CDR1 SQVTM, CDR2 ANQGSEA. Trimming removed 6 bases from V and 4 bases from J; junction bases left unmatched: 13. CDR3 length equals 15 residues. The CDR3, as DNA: TGCAGCGTCGCCCCCCGCGGGGGAGTGGCAGATACGCAGTATTTT. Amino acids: CSVAPRGGVADTQYF.

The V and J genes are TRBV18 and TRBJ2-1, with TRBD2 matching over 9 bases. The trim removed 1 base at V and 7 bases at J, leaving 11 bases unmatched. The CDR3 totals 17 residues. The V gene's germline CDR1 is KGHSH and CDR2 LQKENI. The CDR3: CASSPQVSGSWANEQFF. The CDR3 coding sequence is TGTGCCAGCTCACCACAAGTTAGCGGGAGTTGGGCGAATGAGCAGTTCTTC.

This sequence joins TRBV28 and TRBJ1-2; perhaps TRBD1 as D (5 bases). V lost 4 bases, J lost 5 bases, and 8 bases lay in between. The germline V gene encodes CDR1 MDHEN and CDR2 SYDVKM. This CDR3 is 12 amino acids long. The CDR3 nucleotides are TGTGCCAGCAGTTCCCGGGGGTATGGCTACACCTTC. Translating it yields CASSSRGYGYTF.

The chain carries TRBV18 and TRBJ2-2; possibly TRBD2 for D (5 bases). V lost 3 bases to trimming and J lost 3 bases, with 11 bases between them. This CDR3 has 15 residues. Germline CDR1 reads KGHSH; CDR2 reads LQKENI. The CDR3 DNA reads TGTGCCAGCTCACCGACGGGATTGTACACCGGGGAGCTGTTTTTT. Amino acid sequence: CASSPTGLYTGELFF. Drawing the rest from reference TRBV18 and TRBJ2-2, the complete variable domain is NAGVMQNPRHLVRRRGQEARLRCSPMKGHSHVYWYRQLPEEGLKFMVYLQKENIIDESGMPKERFSAEFPKEGPSILRIQQVVRGDSAAYFCASSPTGLYTGELFFGEGSRLTVL.

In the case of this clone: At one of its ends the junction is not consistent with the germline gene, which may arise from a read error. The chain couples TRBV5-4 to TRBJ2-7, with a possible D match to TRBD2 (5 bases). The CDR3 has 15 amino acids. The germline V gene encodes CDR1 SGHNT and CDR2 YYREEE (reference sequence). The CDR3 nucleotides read TGTGCCAGCAGCTCAGCGGATCGGACCTCCCACGAGCAGTACTTC. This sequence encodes CASSSADRTSHEQYF. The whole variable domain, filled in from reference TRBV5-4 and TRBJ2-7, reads ETGVTQSPTHLIKTRGQQVTLRCSSQSGHNTVSWYQQALGQGPQFIFQYYREEENGRGNFPPRFSGLQFPNYSSELNVNALELDDSALYLCASSSADRTSHEQYFGPGTRLTVT.

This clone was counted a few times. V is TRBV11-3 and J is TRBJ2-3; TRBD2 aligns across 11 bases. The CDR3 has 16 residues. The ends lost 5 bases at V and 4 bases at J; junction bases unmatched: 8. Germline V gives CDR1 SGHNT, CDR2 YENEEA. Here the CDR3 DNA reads TGTGCCAGCAGCAATCGGGGACTAGCGGCGGCAGATACGCAGTATTTT. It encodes CASSNRGLAAADTQYF.

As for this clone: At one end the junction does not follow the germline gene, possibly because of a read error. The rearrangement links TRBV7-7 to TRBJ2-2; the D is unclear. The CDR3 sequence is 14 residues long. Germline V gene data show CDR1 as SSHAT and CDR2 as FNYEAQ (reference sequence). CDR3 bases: TGTGCTAGCAGCTTAGAGGCGAACACCGGGGAGCTGTTTTTT. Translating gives CASSLEANTGELFF.

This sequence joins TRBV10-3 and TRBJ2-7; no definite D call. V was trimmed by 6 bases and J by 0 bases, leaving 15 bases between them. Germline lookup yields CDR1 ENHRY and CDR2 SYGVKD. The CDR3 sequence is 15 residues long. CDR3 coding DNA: TGTGCCATCAGCGGATCAACCCCGTTCTCCTACGAGCAGTACTTC. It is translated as CAISGSTPFSYEQYF.

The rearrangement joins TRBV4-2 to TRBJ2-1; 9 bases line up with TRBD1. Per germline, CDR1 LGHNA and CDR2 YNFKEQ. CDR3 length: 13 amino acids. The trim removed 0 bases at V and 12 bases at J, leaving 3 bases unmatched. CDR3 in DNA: TGTGCCAGCAGCCAAGATTTACAGGGGGCGCAGTTCTTC. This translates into CASSQDLQGAQFF.

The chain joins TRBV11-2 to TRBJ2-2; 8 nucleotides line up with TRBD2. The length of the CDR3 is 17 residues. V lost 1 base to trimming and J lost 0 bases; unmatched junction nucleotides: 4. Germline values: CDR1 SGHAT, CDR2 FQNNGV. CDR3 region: CASSLAAGGTNTGELFF. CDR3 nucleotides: TGTGCCAGCAGCTTAGCTGCGGGGGGAACGAACACCGGGGAGCTGTTTTTT.

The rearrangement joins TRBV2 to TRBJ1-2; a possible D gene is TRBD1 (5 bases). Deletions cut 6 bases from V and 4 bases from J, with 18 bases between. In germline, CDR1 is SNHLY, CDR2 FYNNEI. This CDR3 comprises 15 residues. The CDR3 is CASSGGGSLLYGYTF. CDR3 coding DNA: TGTGCCAGCAGCGGGGGGGGGTCCCTACTCTATGGCTACACCTTC.

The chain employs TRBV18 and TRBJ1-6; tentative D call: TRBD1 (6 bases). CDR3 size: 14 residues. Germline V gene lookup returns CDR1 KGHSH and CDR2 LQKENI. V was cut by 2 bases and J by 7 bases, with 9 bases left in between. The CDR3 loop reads CASSPTDRNSPLHF. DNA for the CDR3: TGTGCCAGCTCACCAACGGACAGAAATTCACCCCTCCACTTT.

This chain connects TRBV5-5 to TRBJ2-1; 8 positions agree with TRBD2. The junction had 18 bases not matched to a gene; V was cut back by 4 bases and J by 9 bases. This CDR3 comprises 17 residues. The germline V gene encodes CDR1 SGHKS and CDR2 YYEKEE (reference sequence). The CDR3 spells CASSPLVWAAGVSEQFF. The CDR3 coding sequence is TGTGCCAGCAGCCCACTCGTGTGGGCAGCGGGAGTCTCTGAGCAGTTCTTC.

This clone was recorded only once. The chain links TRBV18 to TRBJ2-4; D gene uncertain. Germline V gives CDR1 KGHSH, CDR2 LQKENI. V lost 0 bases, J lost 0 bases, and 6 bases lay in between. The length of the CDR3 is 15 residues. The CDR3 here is CASSPPGLAKNIQYF. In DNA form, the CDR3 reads TGTGCCAGCTCACCACCGGGCCTAGCCAAAAACATTCAGTACTTC.

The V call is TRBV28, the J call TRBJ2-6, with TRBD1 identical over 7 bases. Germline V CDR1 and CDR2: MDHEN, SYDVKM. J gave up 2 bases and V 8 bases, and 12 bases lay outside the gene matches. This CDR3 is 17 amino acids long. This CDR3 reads CASQGADQGAGANVLTF. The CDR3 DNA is TGTGCCAGCCAGGGCGCGGATCAGGGGGCTGGGGCCAACGTCCTGACTTTC.

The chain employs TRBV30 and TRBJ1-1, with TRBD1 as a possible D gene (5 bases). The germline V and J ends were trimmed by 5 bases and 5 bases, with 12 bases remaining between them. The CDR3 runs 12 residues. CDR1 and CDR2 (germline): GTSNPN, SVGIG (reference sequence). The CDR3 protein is CAWGAFGTEAFF. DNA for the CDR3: TGTGCCTGGGGGGCATTCGGAACTGAAGCTTTCTTT. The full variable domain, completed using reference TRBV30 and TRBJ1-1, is SQTIHQWPATLVQPVGSPLSLECTVEGTSNPNLYWYRQAAGRGLQLLFYSVGIGQISSEVPQNLSASRPQDRQFILSSKKLLLSDSGFYLCAWGAFGTEAFFGQGTRLTVV.

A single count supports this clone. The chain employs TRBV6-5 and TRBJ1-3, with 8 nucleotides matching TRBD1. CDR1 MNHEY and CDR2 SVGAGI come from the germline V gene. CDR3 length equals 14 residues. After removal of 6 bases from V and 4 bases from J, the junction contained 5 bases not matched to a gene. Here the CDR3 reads CASSYRGTGNTIYF. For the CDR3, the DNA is TGTGCCAGCAGCTACAGGGGGACGGGAAACACCATATATTTT.

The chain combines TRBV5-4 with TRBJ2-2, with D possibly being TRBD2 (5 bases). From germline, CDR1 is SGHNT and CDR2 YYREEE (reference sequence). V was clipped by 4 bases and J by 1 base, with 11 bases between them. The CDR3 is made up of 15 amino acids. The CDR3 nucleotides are TGTGCCAGCAGCCGAGGGAGCGGGAACACCGGGGAGCTGTTTTTT. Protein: CASSRGSGNTGELFF.